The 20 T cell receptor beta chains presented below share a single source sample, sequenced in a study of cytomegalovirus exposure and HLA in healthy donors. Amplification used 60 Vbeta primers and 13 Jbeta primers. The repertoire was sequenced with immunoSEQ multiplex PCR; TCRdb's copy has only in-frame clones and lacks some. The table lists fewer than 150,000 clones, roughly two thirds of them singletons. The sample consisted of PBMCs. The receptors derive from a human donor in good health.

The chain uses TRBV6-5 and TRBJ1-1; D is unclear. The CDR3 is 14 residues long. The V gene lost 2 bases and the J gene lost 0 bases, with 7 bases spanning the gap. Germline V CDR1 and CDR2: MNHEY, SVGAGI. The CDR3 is CASSYGGLNTEAFF. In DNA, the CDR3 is TGTGCCAGCAGTTACGGAGGACTGAACACTGAAGCTTTCTTT.

In nucleotides, the CDR3 is TGTGCCAGCAGCCTGGGCGGGAATGAAAAACTGTTTTTT. Translating gives CASSLGGNEKLFF. The chain carries TRBV28 and TRBJ1-4, with no clear D. With 6 bases removed from V and 5 bases from J, the gap between germline ends came to 10 bases. The CDR3 runs to 13 residues. Per the germline V gene, CDR1 is MDHEN and CDR2 is SYDVKM.

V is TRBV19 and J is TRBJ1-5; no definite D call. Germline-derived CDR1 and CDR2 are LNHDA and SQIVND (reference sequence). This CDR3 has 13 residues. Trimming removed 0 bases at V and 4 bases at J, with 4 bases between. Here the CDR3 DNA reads TGTGCCAGTAGTATAGACGGGAATCAGCCCCAGCATTTT. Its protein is CASSIDGNQPQHF.

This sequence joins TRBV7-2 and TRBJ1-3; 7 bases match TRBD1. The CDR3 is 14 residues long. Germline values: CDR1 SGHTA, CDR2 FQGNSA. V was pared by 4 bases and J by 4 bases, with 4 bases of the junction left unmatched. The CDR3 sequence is CASSYGTEGNTIYF. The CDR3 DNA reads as TGTGCCAGCAGCTACGGGACAGAAGGAAACACCATATATTTT.

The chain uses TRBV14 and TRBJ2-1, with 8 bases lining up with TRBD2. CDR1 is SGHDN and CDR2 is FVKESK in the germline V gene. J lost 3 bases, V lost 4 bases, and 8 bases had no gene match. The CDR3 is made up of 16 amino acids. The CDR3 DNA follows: TGTGCCAGCAGCCCATTAGCGGGGATACTCTACAATGAGCAGTTCTTC. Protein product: CASSPLAGILYNEQFF. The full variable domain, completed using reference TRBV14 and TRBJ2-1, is EAGVTQFPSHSVIEKGQTVTLRCDPISGHDNLYWYRRVMGKEIKFLLHFVKESKQDESGMPNNRFLAERTGGTYSTLKVQPAELEDSGVYFCASSPLAGILYNEQFFGPGTRLTVL.

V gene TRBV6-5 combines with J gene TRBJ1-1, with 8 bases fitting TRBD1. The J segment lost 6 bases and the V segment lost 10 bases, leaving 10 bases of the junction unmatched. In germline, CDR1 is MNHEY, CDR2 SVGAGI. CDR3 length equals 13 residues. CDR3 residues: CATGTGYIPEAFF. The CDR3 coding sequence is TGTGCCACCGGGACAGGTTATATTCCTGAAGCTTTCTTT.

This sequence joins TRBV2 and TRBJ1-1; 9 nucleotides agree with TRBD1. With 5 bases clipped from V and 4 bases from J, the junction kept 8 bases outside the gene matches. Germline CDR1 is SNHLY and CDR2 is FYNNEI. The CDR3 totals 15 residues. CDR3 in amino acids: CASSWDRVSSTEAFF. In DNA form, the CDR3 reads TGTGCCAGCAGTTGGGACAGGGTTTCGTCCACTGAAGCTTTCTTT.

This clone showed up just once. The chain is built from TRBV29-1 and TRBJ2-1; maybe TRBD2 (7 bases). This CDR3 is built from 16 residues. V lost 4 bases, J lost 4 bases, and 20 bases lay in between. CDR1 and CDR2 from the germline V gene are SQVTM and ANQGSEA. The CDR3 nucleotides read TGCAGCGTTGTAATTCGGGGGGCGCTCCCTTACAATGAGCAGTTCTTC. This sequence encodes CSVVIRGALPYNEQFF.

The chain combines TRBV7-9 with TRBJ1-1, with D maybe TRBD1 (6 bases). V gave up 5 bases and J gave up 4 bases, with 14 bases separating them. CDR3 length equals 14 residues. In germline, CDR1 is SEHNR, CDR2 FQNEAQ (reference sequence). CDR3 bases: TGTGCCAGCAGCCTCGGAGGGGGGGCCACTGAAGCTTTCTTT. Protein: CASSLGGGATEAFF.

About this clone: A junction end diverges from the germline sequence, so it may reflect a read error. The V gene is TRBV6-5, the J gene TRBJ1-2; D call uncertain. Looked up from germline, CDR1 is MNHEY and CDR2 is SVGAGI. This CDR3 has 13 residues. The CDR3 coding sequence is TGTGCCTCCAAATTTAATCACGTCTTCGGGTACCCCTTC. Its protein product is CASKFNHVFGYPF.

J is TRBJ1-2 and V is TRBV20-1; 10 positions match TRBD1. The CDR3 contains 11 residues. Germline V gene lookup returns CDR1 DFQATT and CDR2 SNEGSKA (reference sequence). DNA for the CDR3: TGCAGCACCGGGACAGGGGATGGCTACACCTTC. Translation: CSTGTGDGYTF.

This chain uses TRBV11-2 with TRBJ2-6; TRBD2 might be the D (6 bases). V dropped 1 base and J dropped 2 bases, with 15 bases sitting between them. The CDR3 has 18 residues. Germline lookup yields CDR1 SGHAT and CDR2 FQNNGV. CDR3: CASSLVLPGRTGANVLTF. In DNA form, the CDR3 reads TGTGCCAGCAGCTTAGTTCTGCCCGGGAGAACTGGGGCCAACGTCCTGACTTTC. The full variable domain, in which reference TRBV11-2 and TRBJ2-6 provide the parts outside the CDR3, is EAGVAQSPRYKIIEKRQSVAFWCNPISGHATLYWYQQILGQGPKLLIQFQNNGVVDDSQLPKDRFSAERLKGVDSTLKIQPAKLEDSAVYLCASSLVLPGRTGANVLTFGAGSRLTVL.

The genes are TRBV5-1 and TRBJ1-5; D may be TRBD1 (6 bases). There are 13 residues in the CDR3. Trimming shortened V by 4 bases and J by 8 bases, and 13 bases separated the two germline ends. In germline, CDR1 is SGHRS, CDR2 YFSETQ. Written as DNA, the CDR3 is TGCGCCAGCAGCATAACGCCAGGGGAGCCCCAGCATTTT. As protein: CASSITPGEPQHF.

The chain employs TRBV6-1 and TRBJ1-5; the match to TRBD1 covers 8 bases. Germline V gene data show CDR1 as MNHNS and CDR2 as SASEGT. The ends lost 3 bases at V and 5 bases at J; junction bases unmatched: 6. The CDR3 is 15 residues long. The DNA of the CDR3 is TGTGCCAGCAGTGAGGTGACAGGGGTTGATCAGCCCCAGCATTTT. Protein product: CASSEVTGVDQPQHF.

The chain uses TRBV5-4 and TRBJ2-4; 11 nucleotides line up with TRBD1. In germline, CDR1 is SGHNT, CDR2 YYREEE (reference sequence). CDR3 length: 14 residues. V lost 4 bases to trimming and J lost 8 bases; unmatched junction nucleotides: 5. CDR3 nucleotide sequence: TGTGCCAGCAGCGGGACGGGACAGGGGGACATTCAGTACTTC. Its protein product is CASSGTGQGDIQYF.

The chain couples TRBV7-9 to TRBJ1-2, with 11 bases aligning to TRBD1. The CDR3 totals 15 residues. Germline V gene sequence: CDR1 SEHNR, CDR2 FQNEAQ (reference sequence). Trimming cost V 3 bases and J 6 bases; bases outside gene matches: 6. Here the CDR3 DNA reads TGTGCCAGCAGCTTCGCTAGGACAGGGGGCGATGGCTACACCTTC. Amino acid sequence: CASSFARTGGDGYTF.

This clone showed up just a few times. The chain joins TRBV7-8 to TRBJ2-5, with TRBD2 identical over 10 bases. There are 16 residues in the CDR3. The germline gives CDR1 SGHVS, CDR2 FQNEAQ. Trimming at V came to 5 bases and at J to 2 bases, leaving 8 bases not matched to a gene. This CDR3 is CASSPHRLAGQETQYF. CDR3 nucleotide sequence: TGTGCCAGCAGCCCCCACCGACTAGCGGGTCAAGAGACCCAGTACTTC.

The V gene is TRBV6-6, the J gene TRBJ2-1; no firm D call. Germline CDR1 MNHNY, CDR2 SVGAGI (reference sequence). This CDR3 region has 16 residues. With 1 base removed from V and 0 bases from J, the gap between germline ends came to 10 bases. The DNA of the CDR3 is TGTGCCAGCAGTTACTTACCCACTCGCTCCTACAATGAGCAGTTCTTC. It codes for CASSYLPTRSYNEQFF.

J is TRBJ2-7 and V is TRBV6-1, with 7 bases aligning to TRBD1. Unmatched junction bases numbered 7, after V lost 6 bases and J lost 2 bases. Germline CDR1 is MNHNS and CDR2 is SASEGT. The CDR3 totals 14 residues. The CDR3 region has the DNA TGTGCCAGCAGCCCGACAGGGTCGGCCTACGAGCAGTACTTC. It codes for CASSPTGSAYEQYF.

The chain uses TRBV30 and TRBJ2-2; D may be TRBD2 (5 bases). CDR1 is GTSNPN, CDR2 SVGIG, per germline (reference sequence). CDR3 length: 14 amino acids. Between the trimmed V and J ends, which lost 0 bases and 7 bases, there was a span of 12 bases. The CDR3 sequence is CAWSVQLAGGELFF. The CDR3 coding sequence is TGTGCCTGGAGTGTACAGCTAGCCGGCGGGGAGCTGTTTTTT.